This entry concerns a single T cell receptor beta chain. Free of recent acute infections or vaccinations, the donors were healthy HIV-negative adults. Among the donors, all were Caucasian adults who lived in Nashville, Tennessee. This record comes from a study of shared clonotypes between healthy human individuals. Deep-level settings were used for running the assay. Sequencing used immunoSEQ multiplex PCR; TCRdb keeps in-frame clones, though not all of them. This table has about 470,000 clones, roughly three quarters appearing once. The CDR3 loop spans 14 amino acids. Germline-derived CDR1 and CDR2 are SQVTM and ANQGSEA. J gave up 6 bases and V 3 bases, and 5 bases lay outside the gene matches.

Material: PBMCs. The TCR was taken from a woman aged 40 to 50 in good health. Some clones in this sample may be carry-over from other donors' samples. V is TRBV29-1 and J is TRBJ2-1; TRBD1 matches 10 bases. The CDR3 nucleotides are TGCAGCGTTGAGATGGGACAGGGGCTCAATGAGCAGTTCTTC. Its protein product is CSVEMGQGLNEQFF.